These 15 T cell receptor beta chains were all obtained from the same sample, sequenced in a study of Ad26.COV2.S vaccination and SARS-CoV-2 variants. Assay used: immunoSEQ multiplex PCR; TCRdb lists only in-frame clones, some missing. The data hold about half a million clones, with 80% to 90% observed a single time. Indicated treatment: roughly 18 received Ad26.COV2.S at low or high dose, single or two shots; about 5 received placebo; per-sample allocation not given. Samples were taken on day 63 after the first vaccine or placebo injection. The sample consisted of peripheral blood, taken in a trial of Ad26.COV2.S vaccine versus placebo. These receptors came from a person between 18 and 60 years old who received the Ad26.COV2.S COVID-19 vaccine or a placebo.

The chain links TRBV21-1 to TRBJ2-3; the DNA was not compared with TRBD1, the D call given in the table. TRBV21-1 is labeled a pseudogene. The length of the CDR3 is 16 residues. CDR3 bases: TGTGCCAGCAGCAGGACACCTTCCTCAAACTTAGATACGCAGTATTTT. Translation gives CASSRTPSSNLDTQYF.

The rearrangement uses TRBV6-6 and TRBJ2-7; D might be TRBD2 (6 bases). The CDR3 contains 15 residues. Trimming took 1 base from V and 5 from J, leaving 15 bases between them. Germline assignment: CDR1 MNHNY and CDR2 SVGAGI (reference sequence). CDR3 nucleotide sequence: TGTGCCAGCAGTTACTTAGGACGGGGGTTGGACGAGCAGTACTTC. This gives the protein CASSYLGRGLDEQYF.

The chain combines TRBV11-2 with TRBJ2-2; 7 bases map to TRBD1. The CDR3 is 15 residues long. V shed 5 bases and J 5 bases; nucleotides not matched to a gene: 8. The germline CDR1 and CDR2 sequences are SGHAT and FQNNGV. The CDR3 sequence: CASSRGQVGTGELFF. The CDR3 DNA reads TGTGCCAGCAGCCGAGGACAGGTGGGAACCGGGGAGCTGTTTTTT. Full variable domain (outside the CDR3, taken from reference TRBV11-2 and TRBJ2-2): EAGVAQSPRYKIIEKRQSVAFWCNPISGHATLYWYQQILGQGPKLLIQFQNNGVVDDSQLPKDRFSAERLKGVDSTLKIQPAKLEDSAVYLCASSRGQVGTGELFFGEGSRLTVL.

This sequence joins TRBV9 and TRBJ1-1; a weak D match, TRBD1 (5 bases). The CDR3 is made up of 11 amino acids. V gave up 5 bases and J gave up 9 bases, with 11 bases separating them. Germline V gene sequence: CDR1 SGDLS, CDR2 YYNGEE. CDR3 nucleotides: TGTGCCAGCAGTACCGGGACCCAAGCTTTCTTT. Translating it yields CASSTGTQAFF.

This chain uses TRBV7-8 with TRBJ1-1; D not certain. The length of the CDR3 is 15 residues. V gave up 1 base and J gave up 0 bases, with 9 bases separating them. Germline CDR1 reads SGHVS; CDR2 reads FQNEAQ. CDR3 sequence (DNA): TGTGCCAGCAGCTTAGGGACCTTTATGAACACTGAAGCTTTCTTT. Residues: CASSLGTFMNTEAFF. Variable domain in full (rest from reference TRBV7-8 and TRBJ1-1): GAGVSQSPRYKVAKRGQDVALRCDPISGHVSLFWYQQALGQGPEFLTYFQNEAQLDKSGLPSDRFFAERPEGSVSTLKIQRTQQEDSAVYLCASSLGTFMNTEAFFGQGTRLTVV.

To note about this clone: Germline and junction disagree at one end, which may indicate a read error. This chain uses TRBV7-7 with TRBJ2-7; D is possibly TRBD1 (6 bases). This CDR3 spans 15 amino acids. The V gene's germline CDR1 is SSHAT and CDR2 FNYEAQ (reference sequence). In nucleotides, the CDR3 is TGTGCTAGCAGCTTAGCGCAGGGGCCCTCCTACGAGCAGTACTTC. It translates to CASSLAQGPSYEQYF.

V usage is TRBV19 and J usage is TRBJ1-6, with TRBD1 as a possible D gene (6 bases). The CDR3 length is 15 residues. V lost 5 bases, J lost 7 bases, and 15 bases lay in between. CDR1 and CDR2 from the germline V gene are LNHDA and SQIVND (reference sequence). CDR3 sequence: CASSPGQLSNSPLHF. CDR3 nucleotide sequence: TGTGCCAGTAGTCCAGGACAGTTAAGCAATTCACCCCTCCACTTT.

This clone was seen once. The germline gene is not matched at one end of the junction; a read error may be the cause. The rearrangement joins TRBV20-1 to TRBJ2-1, with 7 nucleotides matching TRBD2. CDR1 is DFQATT and CDR2 is SNEGSKA in the germline V gene (reference sequence). This CDR3 has 11 amino acids. CDR3 amino acids: CSARDRLANIF. The CDR3, as DNA: TGCAGTGCTAGAGATCGACTAGCTAATATCTTC.

This clone was found a few times. The chain is built from TRBV5-4 and TRBJ1-5; no reliable D call. V dropped 0 bases and J dropped 7 bases, with 8 bases sitting between them. The length of the CDR3 is 13 residues. The germline V gene encodes CDR1 SGHNT and CDR2 YYREEE (reference sequence). DNA for the CDR3: TGTGCCAGCAGCTTGGACCGGGAGCAGCCCCAGCATTTT. This gives the protein CASSLDREQPQHF.

Concerning this clone: Other DNA sequences in this specimen translate into the identical CDR3. The V call is TRBV9, the J call TRBJ2-7; TRBD1 matches at 8 bases. Losses at the gene ends were 2 bases for V and 1 base for J; bases not matched to a gene: 5. Germline-derived CDR1 and CDR2 are SGDLS and YYNGEE. The CDR3 is made up of 15 amino acids. CDR3 sequence: CASSVGTGGSYEQYF. The DNA of the CDR3 is TGTGCCAGCAGCGTTGGAACAGGGGGTTCCTACGAGCAGTACTTC.

CDR3 nucleotide sequence: TGTGCTAGTGGCCGTGGGGAGAACACTGAAGCTTTCTTT. Protein sequence: CASGRGENTEAFF. The chain employs TRBV12-5 and TRBJ1-1; D remains unclear. There are 13 residues in the CDR3. Germline values: CDR1 LGHNT, CDR2 FRNRAP. V was pared by 6 bases and J by 1 base, with 9 bases between. The whole variable domain, filled in from reference TRBV12-5 and TRBJ1-1, reads DARVTQTPRHKVTEMGQEVTMRCQPILGHNTVFWYRQTMMQGLELLAYFRNRAPLDDSGMPKDRFSAEMPDATLATLKIQPSEPRDSAVYFCASGRGENTEAFFGQGTRLTVV.

This chain uses TRBV6-2 or TRBV6-3 with TRBJ2-2; 8 bases match TRBD2. Germline CDR1 is MNHEY and CDR2 is SVGEGT. The CDR3 totals 15 residues. Trimming at V came to 6 bases and at J to 4 bases, leaving 7 bases not matched to a gene. The chain's CDR3 is CASSLAGILTGELFF. CDR3 bases: TGTGCCAGCAGCTTAGCGGGGATCCTCACCGGGGAGCTGTTTTTT.

The rearrangement joins TRBV28 to TRBJ2-7, with a possible D match to TRBD1 (5 bases). The V end lost 6 bases, the J end lost 1 base, and 7 bases lay between the germline ends. The CDR3 consists of 12 residues. Germline values: CDR1 MDHEN, CDR2 SYDVKM. CDR3 coding DNA: TGTGCCAGCAGGCAGGGATCCTACGAGCAGTACTTC. Protein product: CASRQGSYEQYF. Drawing the rest from reference TRBV28 and TRBJ2-7, the complete variable domain is DVKVTQSSRYLVKRTGEKVFLECVQDMDHENMFWYRQDPGLGLRLIYFSYDVKMKEKGDIPEGYSVSREKKERFSLILESASTNQTSMYLCASRQGSYEQYFGPGTRLTVT.

The chain employs TRBV9 and TRBJ1-6; D perhaps matches TRBD1 (6 bases). CDR3 length: 13 residues. The germline V gene has CDR1 SGDLS and CDR2 YYNGEE. V was clipped by 4 bases and J by 9 bases, with 11 bases between them. As DNA, the CDR3 is TGTGCCAGCAGCCCATCAGGGGTTTCACCCCTCCACTTT. Amino acids: CASSPSGVSPLHF. The full variable domain, with the rest looked up from reference TRBV9 and TRBJ1-6, is DSGVTQTPKHLITATGQRVTLRCSPRSGDLSVYWYQQSLDQGLQFLIQYYNGEERAKGNILERFSAQQFPDLHSELNLSSLELGDSALYFCASSPSGVSPLHFGNGTRLTVT.

The J gene is TRBJ1-2, the V gene TRBV5-1, with D tentatively TRBD1 (5 bases). CDR3 size: 15 residues. Trimming removed 1 base from V and 2 bases from J, with 12 bases in between. CDR1 and CDR2 (germline): SGHRS, YFSETQ. DNA for the CDR3: TGCGCCAGCAGCTTGATCGGGACTTTAAACTATGGCTACACCTTC. It translates to CASSLIGTLNYGYTF.